This T cell receptor beta chain was captured by sequencing in a study of a mutant IDH1 vaccine in newly diagnosed glioma. Background on the study: The treated group averaged around 40 years old and was 62.5% male, approximately 38% female.

Time point in this sample: week 47, end of study. All doses held 300 ug of mutant IDH1 20-mer peptide, with topical imiquimod. The V and J ends lost 1 base and 4 bases, in that order; junction bases with no gene match: 2. Germline V gene sequence: CDR1 LNHDA, CDR2 SQIVND (reference sequence). The CDR3 spans 16 residues. Comment on this clone: Its antigen is not identified.

Points from the study as a whole: Immune responses induced by the vaccine were seen in 80% to 95% of patients, spanning multiple MHC alleles.

This table comes from immunoSEQ multiplex PCR, and its TCRdb copy is limited to in-frame clones, with some not included. Of tens of thousands of clones listed, roughly 84% are singletons. The TCR was taken from a man aged 40-49 years with glioma. The genes are TRBV19 and TRBJ2-1; 12 nucleotides line up with TRBD2. The sample consisted of PBMCs, taken from a glioma patient whose treatment included an IDH1 peptide vaccine. The DNA for the CDR3 is TGTGCCAGTAGTATAGGTGGACTAGCGGGGTACAATGAGCAGTTCTTC. Protein product: CASSIGGLAGYNEQFF.